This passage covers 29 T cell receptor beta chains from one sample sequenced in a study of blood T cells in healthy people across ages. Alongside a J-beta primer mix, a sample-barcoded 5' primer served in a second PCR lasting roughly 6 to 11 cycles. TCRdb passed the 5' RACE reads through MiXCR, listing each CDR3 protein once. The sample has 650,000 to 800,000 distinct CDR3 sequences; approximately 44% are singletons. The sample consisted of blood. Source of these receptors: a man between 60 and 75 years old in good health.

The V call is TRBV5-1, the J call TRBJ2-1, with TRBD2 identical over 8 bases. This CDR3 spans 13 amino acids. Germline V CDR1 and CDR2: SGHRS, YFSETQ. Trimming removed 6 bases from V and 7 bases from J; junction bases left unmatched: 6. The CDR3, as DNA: TGCGCCAGCAAAAGCGGGGGATTAAATGAGCAGTTCTTC. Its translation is CASKSGGLNEQFF.

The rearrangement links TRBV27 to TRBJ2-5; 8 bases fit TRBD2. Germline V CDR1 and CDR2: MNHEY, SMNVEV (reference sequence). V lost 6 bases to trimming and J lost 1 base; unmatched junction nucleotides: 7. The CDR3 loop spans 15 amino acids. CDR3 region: CASRGEAGGQETQYF. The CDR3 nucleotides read TGTGCCAGCAGGGGAGAGGCGGGGGGCCAAGAGACCCAGTACTTC.

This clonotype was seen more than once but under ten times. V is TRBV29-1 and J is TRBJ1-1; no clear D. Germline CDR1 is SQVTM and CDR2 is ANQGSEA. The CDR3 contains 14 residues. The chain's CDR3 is CSSEGGNGNTEAFF. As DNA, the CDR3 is TGCAGTTCCGAGGGAGGGAACGGGAACACTGAAGCTTTCTTT.

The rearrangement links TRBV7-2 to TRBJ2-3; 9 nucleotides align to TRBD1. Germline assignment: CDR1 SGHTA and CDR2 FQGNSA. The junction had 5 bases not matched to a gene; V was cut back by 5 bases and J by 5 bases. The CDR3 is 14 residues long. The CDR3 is CASSPQGAIDTQYF. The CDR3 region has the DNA TGTGCCAGCAGCCCACAGGGGGCAATAGATACGCAGTATTTT.

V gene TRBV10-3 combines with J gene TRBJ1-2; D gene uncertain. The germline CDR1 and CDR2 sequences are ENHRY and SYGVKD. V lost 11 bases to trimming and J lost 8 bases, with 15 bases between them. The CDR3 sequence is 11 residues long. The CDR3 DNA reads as TGTGCCTCCAACCCCACGGAGGGCTACACCTTC. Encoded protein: CASNPTEGYTF.

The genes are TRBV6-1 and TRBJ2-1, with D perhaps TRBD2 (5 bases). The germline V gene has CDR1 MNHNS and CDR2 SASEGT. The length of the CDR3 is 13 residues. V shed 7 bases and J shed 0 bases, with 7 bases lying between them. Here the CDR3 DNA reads TGTGCCAGCATACGGGACTCCTACAATGAGCAGTTCTTC. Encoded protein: CASIRDSYNEQFF.

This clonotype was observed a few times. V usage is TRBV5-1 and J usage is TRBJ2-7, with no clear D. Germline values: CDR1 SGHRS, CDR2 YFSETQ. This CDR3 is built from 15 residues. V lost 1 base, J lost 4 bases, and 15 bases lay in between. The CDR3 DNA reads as TGCGCCAGCAGCTTGAGGGCAGAAGGTCTTTACGAGCAGTACTTC. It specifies CASSLRAEGLYEQYF.

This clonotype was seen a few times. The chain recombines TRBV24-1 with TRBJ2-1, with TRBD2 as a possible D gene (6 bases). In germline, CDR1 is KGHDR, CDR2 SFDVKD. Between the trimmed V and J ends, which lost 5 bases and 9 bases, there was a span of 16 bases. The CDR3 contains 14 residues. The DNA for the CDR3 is TGTGCCACCAGTGTCTCGGGGGATGGGGTTGAGCAGTTCTTC. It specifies CATSVSGDGVEQFF.

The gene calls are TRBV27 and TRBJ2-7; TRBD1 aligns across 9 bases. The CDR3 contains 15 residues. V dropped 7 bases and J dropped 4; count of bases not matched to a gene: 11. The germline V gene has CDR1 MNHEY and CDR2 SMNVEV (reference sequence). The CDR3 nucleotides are TGTGCCAGCATGGGACAGGGCTGGGGGAATTACGAGCAGTACTTC. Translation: CASMGQGWGNYEQYF.

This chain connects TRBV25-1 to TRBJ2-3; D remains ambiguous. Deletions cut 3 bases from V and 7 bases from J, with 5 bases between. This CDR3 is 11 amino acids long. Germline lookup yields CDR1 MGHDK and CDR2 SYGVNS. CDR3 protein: CASSDFYTQYF. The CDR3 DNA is TGTGCCAGCAGTGACTTTTATACGCAGTATTTT.

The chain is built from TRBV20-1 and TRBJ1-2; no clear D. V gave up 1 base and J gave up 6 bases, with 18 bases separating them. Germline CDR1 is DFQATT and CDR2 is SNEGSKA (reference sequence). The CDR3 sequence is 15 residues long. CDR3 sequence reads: CSARGLGTATNGYTF. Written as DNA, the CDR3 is TGCAGTGCTAGAGGGCTGGGAACCGCGACCAATGGCTACACCTTC.

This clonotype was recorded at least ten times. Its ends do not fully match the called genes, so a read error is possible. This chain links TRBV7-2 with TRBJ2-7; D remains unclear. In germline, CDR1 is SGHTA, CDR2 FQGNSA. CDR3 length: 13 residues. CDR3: CASSLESSYEQYF. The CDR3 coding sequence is TGTGCCAGCAGTTTAGAAAGCTCCTACGAGCAGTACTTC.

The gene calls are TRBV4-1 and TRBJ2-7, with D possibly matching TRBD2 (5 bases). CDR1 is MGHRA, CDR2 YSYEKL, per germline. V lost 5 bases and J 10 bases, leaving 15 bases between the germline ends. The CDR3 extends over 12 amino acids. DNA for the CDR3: TGCGCCAGCAGCGGACGGCGGGCCGAACAGTACTTC. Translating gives CASSGRRAEQYF.

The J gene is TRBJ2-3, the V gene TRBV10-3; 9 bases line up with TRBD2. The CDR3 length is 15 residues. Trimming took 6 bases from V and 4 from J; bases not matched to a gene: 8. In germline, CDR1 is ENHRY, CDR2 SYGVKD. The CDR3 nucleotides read TGTGCCATCAGCCGACTAGCGGCTAGCGCAGATACGCAGTATTTT. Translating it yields CAISRLAASADTQYF.

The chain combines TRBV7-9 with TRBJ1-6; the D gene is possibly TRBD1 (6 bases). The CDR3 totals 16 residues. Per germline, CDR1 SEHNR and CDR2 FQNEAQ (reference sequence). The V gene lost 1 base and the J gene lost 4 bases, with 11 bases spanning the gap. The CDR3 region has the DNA TGTGCCAGCAGCTTAGGTGTGACAGGTTATAATTCACCCCTCCACTTT. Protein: CASSLGVTGYNSPLHF.

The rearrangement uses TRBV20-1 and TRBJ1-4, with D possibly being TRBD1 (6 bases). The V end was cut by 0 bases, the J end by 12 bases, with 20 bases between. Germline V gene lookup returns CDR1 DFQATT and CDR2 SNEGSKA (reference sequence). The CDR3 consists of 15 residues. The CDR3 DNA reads TGCAGTGCTAGAGATCAGGGGACCTCCGGGGCGGAACTGTTTTTT. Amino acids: CSARDQGTSGAELFF.

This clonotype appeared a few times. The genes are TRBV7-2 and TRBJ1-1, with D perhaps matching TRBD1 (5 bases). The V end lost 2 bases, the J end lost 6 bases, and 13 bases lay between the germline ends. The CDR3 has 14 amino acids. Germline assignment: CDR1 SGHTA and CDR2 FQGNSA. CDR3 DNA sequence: TGTGCCAGCAGCTTAAGGTCCCCGGGGGCTGAAGCTTTCTTT. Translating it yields CASSLRSPGAEAFF.

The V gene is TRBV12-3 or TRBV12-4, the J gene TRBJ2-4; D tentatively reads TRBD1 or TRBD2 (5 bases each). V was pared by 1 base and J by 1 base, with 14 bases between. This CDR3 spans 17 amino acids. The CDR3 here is CASSLGSGWEAKNIQYF. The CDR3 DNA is TGTGCCAGCAGTTTAGGGTCAGGGTGGGAGGCCAAAAACATTCAGTACTTC.

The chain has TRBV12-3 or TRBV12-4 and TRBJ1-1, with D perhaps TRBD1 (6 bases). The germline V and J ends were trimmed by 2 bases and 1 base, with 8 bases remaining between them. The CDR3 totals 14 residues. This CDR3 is CASSLIGGNTEAFF. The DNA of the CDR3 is TGTGCCAGCAGTTTAATAGGGGGGAACACTGAAGCTTTCTTT.

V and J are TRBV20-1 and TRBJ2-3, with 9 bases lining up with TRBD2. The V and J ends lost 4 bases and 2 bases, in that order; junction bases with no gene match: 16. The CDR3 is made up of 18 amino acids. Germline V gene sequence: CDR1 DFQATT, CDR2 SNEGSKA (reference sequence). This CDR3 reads CSATGLAFPNWNTDTQYF. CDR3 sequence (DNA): TGCAGTGCTACCGGACTAGCGTTCCCCAATTGGAACACAGATACGCAGTATTTT.

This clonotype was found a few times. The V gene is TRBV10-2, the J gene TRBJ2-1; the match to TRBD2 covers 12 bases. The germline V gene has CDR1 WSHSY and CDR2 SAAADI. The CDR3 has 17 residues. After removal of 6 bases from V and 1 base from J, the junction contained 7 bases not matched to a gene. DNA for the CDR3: TGCGCCAGCAGCAAGACTAGCGGGGGCCAATCCTACAATGAGCAGTTCTTC. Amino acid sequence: CASSKTSGGQSYNEQFF.

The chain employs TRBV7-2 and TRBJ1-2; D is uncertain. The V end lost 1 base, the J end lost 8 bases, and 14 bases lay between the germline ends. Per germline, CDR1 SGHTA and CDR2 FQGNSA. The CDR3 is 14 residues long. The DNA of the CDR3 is TGTGCCAGCAGCTTAGGGGTTGGATCTGGAGGCTACACCTTC. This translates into CASSLGVGSGGYTF.

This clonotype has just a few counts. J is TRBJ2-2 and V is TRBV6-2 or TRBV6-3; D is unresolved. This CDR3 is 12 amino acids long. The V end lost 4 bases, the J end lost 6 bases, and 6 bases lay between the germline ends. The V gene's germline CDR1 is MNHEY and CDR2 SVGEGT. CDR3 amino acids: CASSFVAGELFF. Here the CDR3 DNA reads TGTGCCAGCAGTTTTGTGGCCGGGGAGCTGTTTTTT.

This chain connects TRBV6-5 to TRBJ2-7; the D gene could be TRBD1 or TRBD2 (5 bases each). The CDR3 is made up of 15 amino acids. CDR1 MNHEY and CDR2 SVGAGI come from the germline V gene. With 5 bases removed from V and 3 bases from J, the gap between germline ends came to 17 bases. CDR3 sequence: CASSGGIGKGYEQYF. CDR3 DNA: TGTGCCAGCAGTGGGGGTATTGGGAAAGGCTACGAGCAGTACTTC.

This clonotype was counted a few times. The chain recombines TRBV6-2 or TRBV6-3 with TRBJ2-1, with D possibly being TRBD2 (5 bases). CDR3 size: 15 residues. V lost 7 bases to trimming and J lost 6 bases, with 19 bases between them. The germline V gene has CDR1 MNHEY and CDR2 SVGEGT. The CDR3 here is CASTDLGLLGNEQFF. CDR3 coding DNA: TGTGCCAGCACCGACCTAGGACTCCTGGGCAATGAGCAGTTCTTC.

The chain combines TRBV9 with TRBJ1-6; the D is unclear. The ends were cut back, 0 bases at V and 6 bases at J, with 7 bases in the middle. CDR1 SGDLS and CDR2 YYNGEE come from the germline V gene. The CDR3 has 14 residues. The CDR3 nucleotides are TGTGCCAGCAGCGTAGAACAGCTTAATTCACCCCTCCACTTT. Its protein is CASSVEQLNSPLHF.

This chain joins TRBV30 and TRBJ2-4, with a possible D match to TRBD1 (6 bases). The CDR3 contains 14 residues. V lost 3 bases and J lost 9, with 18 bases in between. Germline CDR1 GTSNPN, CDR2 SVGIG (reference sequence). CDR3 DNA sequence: TGTGCCTGGAGGGGAACCAGGGGCCCAGCCATTCAGTACTTC. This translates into CAWRGTRGPAIQYF.

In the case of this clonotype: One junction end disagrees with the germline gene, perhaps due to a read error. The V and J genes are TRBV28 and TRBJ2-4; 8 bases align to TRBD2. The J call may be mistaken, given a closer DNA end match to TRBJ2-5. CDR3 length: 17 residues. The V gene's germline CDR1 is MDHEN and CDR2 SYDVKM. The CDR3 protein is CAGSSPLETSVQETQYF. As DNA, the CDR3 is TGTGCCGGCAGTTCACCTTTGGAGACTAGCGTTCAAGAGACCCAGTACTTC.

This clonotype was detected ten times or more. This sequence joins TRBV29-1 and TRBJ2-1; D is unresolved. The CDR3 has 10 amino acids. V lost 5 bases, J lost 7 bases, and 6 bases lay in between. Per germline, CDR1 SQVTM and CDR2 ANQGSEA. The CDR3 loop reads CSVSRNEQFF. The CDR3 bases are TGCAGCGTTTCGCGTAATGAGCAGTTCTTC.